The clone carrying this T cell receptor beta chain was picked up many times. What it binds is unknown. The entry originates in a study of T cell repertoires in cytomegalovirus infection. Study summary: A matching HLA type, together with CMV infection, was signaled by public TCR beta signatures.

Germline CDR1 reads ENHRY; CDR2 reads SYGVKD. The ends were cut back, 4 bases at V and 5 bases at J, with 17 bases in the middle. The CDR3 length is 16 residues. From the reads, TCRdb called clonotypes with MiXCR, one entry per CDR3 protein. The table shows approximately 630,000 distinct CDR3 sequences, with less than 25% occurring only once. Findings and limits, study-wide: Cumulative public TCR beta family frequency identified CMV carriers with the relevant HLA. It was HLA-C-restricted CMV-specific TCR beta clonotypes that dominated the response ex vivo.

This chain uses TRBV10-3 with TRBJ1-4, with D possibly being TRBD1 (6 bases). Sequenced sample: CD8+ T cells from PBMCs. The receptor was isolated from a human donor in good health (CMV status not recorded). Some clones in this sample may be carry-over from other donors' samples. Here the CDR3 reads CAISGEGPGVNEKLFF. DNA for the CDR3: TGTGCCATCAGTGGAGAAGGGCCAGGGGTGAATGAAAAACTGTTTTTT.